This entry concerns a single T cell receptor beta chain. Its antigen is not identified. Here immunoSEQ multiplex PCR was the method, and the copy in TCRdb shows in-frame clones only, minus some. The sample has about 13,000 clones; roughly 30% are singletons. The data originate from a study of T cells in localized non-small cell lung cancer. Study observations and caveats: Only one tumor region was sequenced, so heterogeneity remains possible. Higher adjacent-lung clonality was associated with shorter survival. A median of about 50 clones ranked among the top 100 in tumor appeared in adjacent lung. In uninvolved adjacent lung, T cell clonality reached its highest value, exceeding tumor.

The CDR3 totals 14 residues. Trimming took 2 bases from V and 4 from J, leaving 10 bases between them. CDR1 and CDR2 (germline): MNHGY, SAAAGT. This specimen was lung tumor tissue, taken before any cancer treatment. The chain carries TRBV6-8 and TRBJ2-3; D possibly corresponds to TRBD2 (6 bases). The receptor comes from a female donor at least 60 years old with stage I lung adenocarcinoma. The CDR3 DNA follows: TGTGCCAGCAGTTACGCCAGGGAGGCAGATACGCAGTATTTT. Its protein is CASSYAREADTQYF.